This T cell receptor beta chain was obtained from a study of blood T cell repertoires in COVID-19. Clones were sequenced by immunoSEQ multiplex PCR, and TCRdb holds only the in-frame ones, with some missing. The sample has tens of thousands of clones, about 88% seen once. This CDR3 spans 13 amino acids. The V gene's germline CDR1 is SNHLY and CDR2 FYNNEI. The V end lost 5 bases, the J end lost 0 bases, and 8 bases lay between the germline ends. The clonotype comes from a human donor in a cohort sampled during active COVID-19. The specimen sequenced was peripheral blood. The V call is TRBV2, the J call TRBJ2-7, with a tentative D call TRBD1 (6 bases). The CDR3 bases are TGTGCCAGCAGTCGACAGGCCTCCTACGAGCAGTACTTC. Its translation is CASSRQASYEQYF.